This entry lists 13 T cell receptor beta chains sequenced from one sample in a study of cytomegalovirus exposure and HLA in healthy donors. PCR primers comprised 60 Vbeta and 13 Jbeta primers. Method: immunoSEQ multiplex PCR; TCRdb's copy keeps in-frame clones and lacks some. The sample contains around 160,000 clones, around 75% of which appear only once. Sequenced input: PBMCs. Receptors were obtained from a woman in her 40s in good health and CMV-seropositive.

J is TRBJ2-5 and V is TRBV11-2, with TRBD1 matching over 9 bases. Germline loops: CDR1 SGHAT, CDR2 FQNNGV. V lost 7 bases, J lost 3 bases, and 12 bases stayed unmatched. The CDR3 has 16 residues. The CDR3 region has the DNA TGTGCCAGCACAGAGAGACAGGGGGGCCCCGAAGAGACCCAGTACTTC. It encodes CASTERQGGPEETQYF.

The V gene is TRBV19, the J gene TRBJ1-2; D possibly corresponds to TRBD1 (6 bases). The V end was cut by 5 bases, the J end by 1 base, with 11 bases between. Germline CDR1 LNHDA, CDR2 SQIVND (reference sequence). This CDR3 has 14 amino acids. The CDR3 reads CASSPTGINYGYTF. CDR3 DNA sequence: TGTGCCAGTAGTCCTACAGGGATTAACTATGGCTACACCTTC.

This clone appeared a single time. V usage is TRBV5-4 and J usage is TRBJ2-1; the match to TRBD2 covers 8 bases. CDR1 SGHNT and CDR2 YYREEE come from the germline V gene (reference sequence). The CDR3 runs 15 residues. The V gene end was trimmed by 4 bases and the J gene end by 3 bases; junction bases not matched to a gene: 6. This chain's CDR3 is CASSRREGVYNEQFF. In DNA, the CDR3 is TGTGCCAGCAGCCGTCGGGAGGGCGTCTACAATGAGCAGTTCTTC. Combining the CDR3 with reference TRBV5-4 and TRBJ2-1 gives the whole variable domain ETGVTQSPTHLIKTRGQQVTLRCSSQSGHNTVSWYQQALGQGPQFIFQYYREEENGRGNFPPRFSGLQFPNYSSELNVNALELDDSALYLCASSRREGVYNEQFFGPGTRLTVL.

The CDR3 protein is CASSKGQASIEAFF. The CDR3 DNA sequence: TGTGCCAGCAGCAAGGGACAGGCGTCGATTGAAGCTTTCTTT. The V call is TRBV6-5, the J call TRBJ1-1; 8 nucleotides align to TRBD1. The CDR3 totals 14 residues. CDR1 MNHEY and CDR2 SVGAGI come from the germline V gene. V gave up 6 bases and J gave up 7 bases; unmatched junction bases: 10.

The genes are TRBV29-1 and TRBJ2-2, with 9 bases matching TRBD1. The trim removed 2 bases at V and 4 bases at J, leaving 5 bases unmatched. CDR3 length: 15 residues. The germline V gene encodes CDR1 SQVTM and CDR2 ANQGSEA. CDR3 bases: TGCAGCGTTGAATCCCGGACAGGGGCCACCGGGGAGCTGTTTTTT. It encodes CSVESRTGATGELFF.

DNA for the CDR3: TGTGCCAGCAGCGTAGGGGGAGGTGCAGGGCGCAATGAGCAGTTCTTC. Its protein product is CASSVGGGAGRNEQFF. This rearrangement joins TRBV9 to TRBJ2-1, with D perhaps matching TRBD2 (6 bases). Germline V gene sequence: CDR1 SGDLS, CDR2 YYNGEE. V shed 0 bases and J shed 6 bases, with 16 bases lying between them. The CDR3 is made up of 16 amino acids. The variable domain in full, completed from reference TRBV9 and TRBJ2-1, reads DSGVTQTPKHLITATGQRVTLRCSPRSGDLSVYWYQQSLDQGLQFLIQYYNGEERAKGNILERFSAQQFPDLHSELNLSSLELGDSALYFCASSVGGGAGRNEQFFGPGTRLTVL.

A few counts support this clone. The chain recombines TRBV4-3 with TRBJ2-1, with unresolved D. The V gene's germline CDR1 is LGHNA and CDR2 YSLEER. The germline V and J ends were trimmed by 1 base and 8 bases, with 18 bases remaining between them. This CDR3 is 16 amino acids long. CDR3 nucleotide sequence: TGCGCCAGCAGCCAAGGGCCTAGTCGCCCCTTGGATGAGCAGTTCTTC. Its protein is CASSQGPSRPLDEQFF.

The chain joins TRBV7-2 to TRBJ2-7, with 10 bases aligning to TRBD2. This CDR3 spans 15 amino acids. Germline assignment: CDR1 SGHTA and CDR2 FQGNSA. V dropped 5 bases and J dropped 2; count of bases not matched to a gene: 6. The CDR3: CASSPRTSGPYEQYF. The CDR3 DNA reads TGTGCCAGCAGCCCTAGGACTAGCGGTCCCTACGAGCAGTACTTC.

The genes are TRBV10-1 and TRBJ2-1, with TRBD2 identical over 12 bases. The length of the CDR3 is 14 residues. In germline, CDR1 is WNHNN, CDR2 SYGVQD (reference sequence). The junction had 8 bases not matched to a gene; V was cut back by 10 bases and J by 7 bases. CDR3 region: CATSTSGSFNEQFF. CDR3 bases: TGCGCCACCTCGACTAGCGGGAGTTTTAATGAGCAGTTCTTC.

The chain carries TRBV11-1 and TRBJ2-1, with TRBD2 matching over 15 bases. Per germline, CDR1 SGHAT and CDR2 FQDESV (reference sequence). The V and J ends lost 5 bases and 7 bases, in that order; junction bases with no gene match: 9. The length of the CDR3 is 17 residues. This chain's CDR3 is CASSLGLAGGPKNEQFF. CDR3 coding DNA: TGTGCCAGCAGCCTTGGACTAGCGGGAGGGCCCAAGAATGAGCAGTTCTTC.

The rearrangement joins TRBV12-1 to TRBJ2-3; the DNA was not used to check the table's D call, TRBD2. TRBV12-1 is listed as a pseudogene. The CDR3 consists of 14 residues. CDR3 loop: CASNPGLSTDTQYF. The CDR3 nucleotides read TGTGCCAGCAACCCGGGACTGTCCACAGATACGCAGTATTTT.

The gene calls are TRBV25-1 and TRBJ2-5; TRBD1 matches 7 bases. The germline V gene has CDR1 MGHDK and CDR2 SYGVNS. V shed 8 bases, J shed 0 bases, and the junction held 3 bases outside the gene matches. The CDR3 contains 13 residues. CDR3 protein: CASGQGDQETQYF. In DNA, the CDR3 is TGTGCCAGCGGTCAGGGGGACCAAGAGACCCAGTACTTC.

The rearrangement links TRBV28 to TRBJ2-7, with 8 bases aligning to TRBD1. The germline gives CDR1 MDHEN, CDR2 SYDVKM. With V trimmed by 3 bases and J by 5 bases, 3 bases remained unmatched. The CDR3 has 13 amino acids. The CDR3 bases are TGTGCCAGCAGTTTGGACAGGGTACACGAGCAGTACTTC. It is translated as CASSLDRVHEQYF.